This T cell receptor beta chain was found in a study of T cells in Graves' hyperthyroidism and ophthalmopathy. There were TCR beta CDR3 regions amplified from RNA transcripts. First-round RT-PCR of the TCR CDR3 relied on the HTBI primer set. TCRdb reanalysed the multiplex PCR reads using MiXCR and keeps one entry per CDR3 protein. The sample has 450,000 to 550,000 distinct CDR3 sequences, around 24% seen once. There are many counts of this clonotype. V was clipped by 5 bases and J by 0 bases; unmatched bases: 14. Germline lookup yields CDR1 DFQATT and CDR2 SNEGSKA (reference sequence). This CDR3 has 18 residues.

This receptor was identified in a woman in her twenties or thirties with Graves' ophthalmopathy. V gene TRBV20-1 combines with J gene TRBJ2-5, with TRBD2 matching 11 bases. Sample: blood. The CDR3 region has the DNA TGCAGTGCTTTTCCAATAGCGGGGGGGCCCCTGTACCAAGAGACCCAGTACTTC. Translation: CSAFPIAGGPLYQETQYF.